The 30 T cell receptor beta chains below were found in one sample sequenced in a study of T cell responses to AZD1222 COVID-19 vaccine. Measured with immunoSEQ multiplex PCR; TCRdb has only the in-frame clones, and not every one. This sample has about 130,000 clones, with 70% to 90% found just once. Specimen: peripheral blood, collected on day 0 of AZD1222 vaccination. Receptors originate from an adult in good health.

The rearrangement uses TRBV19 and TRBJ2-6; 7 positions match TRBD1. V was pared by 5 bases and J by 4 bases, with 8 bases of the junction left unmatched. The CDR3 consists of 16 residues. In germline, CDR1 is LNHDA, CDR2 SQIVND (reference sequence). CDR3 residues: CASSFKQGLGANVLTF. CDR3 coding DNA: TGTGCCAGTAGTTTTAAACAGGGGTTAGGGGCCAACGTCCTGACTTTC.

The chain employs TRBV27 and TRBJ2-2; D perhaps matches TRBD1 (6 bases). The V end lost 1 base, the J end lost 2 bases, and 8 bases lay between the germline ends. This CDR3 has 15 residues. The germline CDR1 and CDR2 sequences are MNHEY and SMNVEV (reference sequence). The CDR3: CASSLYRDNTGELFF. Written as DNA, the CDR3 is TGTGCCAGCAGTTTATACAGGGATAACACCGGGGAGCTGTTTTTT.

CDR3 DNA: TGTGCCAGCAGCGAGATAGGACCGACCGGCGGTGAGACCCAGTACTTC. It encodes CASSEIGPTGGETQYF. The rearrangement joins TRBV7-8 to TRBJ2-5; D gene ambiguous. In germline, CDR1 is SGHVS, CDR2 FQNEAQ. Trimming left V 5 bases short and J 5 bases short, with 21 bases between. CDR3 length: 16 residues.

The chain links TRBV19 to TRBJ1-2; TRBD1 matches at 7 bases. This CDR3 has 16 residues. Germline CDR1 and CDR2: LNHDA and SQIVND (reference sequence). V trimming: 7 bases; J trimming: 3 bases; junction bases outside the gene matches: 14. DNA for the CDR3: TGTGCCAGTACTGGGGCCCAGGGGGGCAAAGACTATGGCTACACCTTC. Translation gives CASTGAQGGKDYGYTF.

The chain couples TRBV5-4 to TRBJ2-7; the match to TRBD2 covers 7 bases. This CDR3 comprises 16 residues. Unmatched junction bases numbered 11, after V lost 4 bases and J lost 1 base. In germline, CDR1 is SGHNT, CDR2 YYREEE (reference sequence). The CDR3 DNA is TGTGCCAGCAGCACGATCGGGACGGGAGGATCCTACGAGCAGTACTTC. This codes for CASSTIGTGGSYEQYF.

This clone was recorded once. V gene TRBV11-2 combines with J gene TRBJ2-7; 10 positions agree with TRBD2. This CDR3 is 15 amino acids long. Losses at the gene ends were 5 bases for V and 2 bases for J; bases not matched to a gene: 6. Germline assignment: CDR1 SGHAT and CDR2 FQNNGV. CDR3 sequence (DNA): TGTGCCAGCAGCCGGGAAGCGGGGGGGACCTACGAGCAGTACTTC. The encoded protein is CASSREAGGTYEQYF.

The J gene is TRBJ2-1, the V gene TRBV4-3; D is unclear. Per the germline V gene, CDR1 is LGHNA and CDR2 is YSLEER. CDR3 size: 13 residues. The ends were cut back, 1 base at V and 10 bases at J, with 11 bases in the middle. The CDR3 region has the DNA TGCGCCAGCAGCCAAGTTCCGACCACGGAGCAGTTCTTC. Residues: CASSQVPTTEQFF.

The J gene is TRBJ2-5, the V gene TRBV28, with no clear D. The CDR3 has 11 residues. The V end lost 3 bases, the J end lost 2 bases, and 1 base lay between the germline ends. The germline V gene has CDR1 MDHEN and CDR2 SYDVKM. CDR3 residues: CASSFQETQYF. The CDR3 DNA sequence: TGTGCCAGCAGTTTTCAAGAGACCCAGTACTTC.

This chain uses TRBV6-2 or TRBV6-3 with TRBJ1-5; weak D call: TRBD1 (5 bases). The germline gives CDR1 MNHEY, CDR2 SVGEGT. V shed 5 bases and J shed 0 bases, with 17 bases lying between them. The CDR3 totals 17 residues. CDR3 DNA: TGTGCCAGCAGTCTGTCCAGGGTTTTTACTAGCAATCAGCCCCAGCATTTT. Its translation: CASSLSRVFTSNQPQHF.

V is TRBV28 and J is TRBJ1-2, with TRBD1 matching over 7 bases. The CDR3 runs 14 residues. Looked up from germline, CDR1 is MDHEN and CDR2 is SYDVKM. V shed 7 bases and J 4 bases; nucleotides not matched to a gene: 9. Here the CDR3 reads CASTTVGGGYGYTF. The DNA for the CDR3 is TGTGCCAGCACCACAGTAGGGGGCGGCTATGGCTACACCTTC.

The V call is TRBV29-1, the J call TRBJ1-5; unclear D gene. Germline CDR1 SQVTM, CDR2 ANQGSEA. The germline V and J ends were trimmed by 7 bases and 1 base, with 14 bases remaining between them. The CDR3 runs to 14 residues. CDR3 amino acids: CSAAGGMSNQPQHF. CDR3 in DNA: TGCAGCGCCGCCGGCGGGATGAGCAATCAGCCCCAGCATTTT.

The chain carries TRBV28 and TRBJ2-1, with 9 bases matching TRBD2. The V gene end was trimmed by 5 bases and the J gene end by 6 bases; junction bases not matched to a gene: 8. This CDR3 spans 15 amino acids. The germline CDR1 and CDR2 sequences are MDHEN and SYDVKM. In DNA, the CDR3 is TGTGCCAGCAGTCGACTAGCGGAGCGGCGCAATGAGCAGTTCTTC. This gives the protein CASSRLAERRNEQFF.

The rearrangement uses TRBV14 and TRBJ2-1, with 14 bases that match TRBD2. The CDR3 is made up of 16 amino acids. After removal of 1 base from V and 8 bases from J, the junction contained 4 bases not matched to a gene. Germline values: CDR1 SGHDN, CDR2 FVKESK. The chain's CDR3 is CASSQGTSGRTHEQFF. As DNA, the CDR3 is TGTGCCAGCAGCCAAGGGACTAGCGGGAGGACCCATGAGCAGTTCTTC.

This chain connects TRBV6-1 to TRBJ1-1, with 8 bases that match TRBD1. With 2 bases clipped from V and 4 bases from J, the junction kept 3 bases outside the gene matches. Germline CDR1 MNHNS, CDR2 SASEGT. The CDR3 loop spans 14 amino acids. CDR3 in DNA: TGTGCCAGCAGTGAATACAGGGGGATCACTGAAGCTTTCTTT. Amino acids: CASSEYRGITEAFF.

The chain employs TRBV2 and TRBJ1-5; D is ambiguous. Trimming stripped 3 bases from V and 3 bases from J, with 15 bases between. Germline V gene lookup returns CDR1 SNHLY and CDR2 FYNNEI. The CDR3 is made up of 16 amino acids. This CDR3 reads CASSDLRQIANQPQHF. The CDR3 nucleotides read TGTGCCAGCAGTGACCTCCGGCAGATCGCCAATCAGCCCCAGCATTTT.

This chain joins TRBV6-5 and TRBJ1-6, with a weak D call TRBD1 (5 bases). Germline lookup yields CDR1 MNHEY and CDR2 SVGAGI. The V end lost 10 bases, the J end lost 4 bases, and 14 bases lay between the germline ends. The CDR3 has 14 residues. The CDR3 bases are TGTGCCAACTCTGCGGGACCGTATAATTCACCCCTCCACTTT. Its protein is CANSAGPYNSPLHF.

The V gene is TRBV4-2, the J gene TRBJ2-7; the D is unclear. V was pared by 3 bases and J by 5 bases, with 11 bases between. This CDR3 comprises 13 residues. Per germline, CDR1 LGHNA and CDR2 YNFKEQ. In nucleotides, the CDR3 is TGTGCCAGCAGCCAGGAGATCTGGAACGAGCAGTACTTC. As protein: CASSQEIWNEQYF.

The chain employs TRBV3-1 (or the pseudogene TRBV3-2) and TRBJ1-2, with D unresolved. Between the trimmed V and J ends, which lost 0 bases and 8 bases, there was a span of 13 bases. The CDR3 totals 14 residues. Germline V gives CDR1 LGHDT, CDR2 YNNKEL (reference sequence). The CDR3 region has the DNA TGTGCCAGCAGCCAAGAGTTGACCTTCTCCGGCTACACCTTC. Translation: CASSQELTFSGYTF.

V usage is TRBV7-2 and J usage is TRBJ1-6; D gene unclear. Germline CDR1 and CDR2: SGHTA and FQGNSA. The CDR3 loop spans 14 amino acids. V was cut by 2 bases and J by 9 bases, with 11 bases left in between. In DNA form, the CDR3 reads TGTGCCAGCAGCTTACGCCGGGAGCCTTCACCCCTCCACTTT. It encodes CASSLRREPSPLHF.

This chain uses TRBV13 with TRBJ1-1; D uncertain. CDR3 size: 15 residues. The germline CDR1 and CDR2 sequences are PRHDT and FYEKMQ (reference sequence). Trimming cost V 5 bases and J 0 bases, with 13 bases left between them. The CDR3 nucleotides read TGTGCCAGCAGCAAGCGGACGGTAATGAACACTGAAGCTTTCTTT. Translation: CASSKRTVMNTEAFF. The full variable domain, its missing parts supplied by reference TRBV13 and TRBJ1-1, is AAGVIQSPRHLIKEKRETATLKCYPIPRHDTVYWYQQGPGQDPQFLISFYEKMQSDKGSIPDRFSAQQFSDYHSELNMSSLELGDSALYFCASSKRTVMNTEAFFGQGTRLTVV.

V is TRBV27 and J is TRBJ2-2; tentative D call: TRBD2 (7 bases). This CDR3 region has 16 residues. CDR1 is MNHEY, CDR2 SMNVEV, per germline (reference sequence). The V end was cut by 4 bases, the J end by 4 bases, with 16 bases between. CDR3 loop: CASSSPHGGPTGELFF. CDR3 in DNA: TGTGCCAGCAGTTCCCCCCACGGGGGGCCCACCGGGGAGCTGTTTTTT.

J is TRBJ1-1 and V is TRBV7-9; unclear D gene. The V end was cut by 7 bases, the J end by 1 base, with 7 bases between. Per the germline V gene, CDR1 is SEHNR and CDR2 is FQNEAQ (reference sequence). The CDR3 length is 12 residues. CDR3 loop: CASKRRNTEAFF. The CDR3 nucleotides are TGTGCCAGCAAGAGAAGGAACACTGAAGCTTTCTTT. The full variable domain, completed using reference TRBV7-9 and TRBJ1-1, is DTGVSQNPRHKITKRGQNVTFRCDPISEHNRLYWYRQTLGQGPEFLTYFQNEAQLEKSRLLSDRFSAERPKGSFSTLEIQRTEQGDSAMYLCASKRRNTEAFFGQGTRLTVV.

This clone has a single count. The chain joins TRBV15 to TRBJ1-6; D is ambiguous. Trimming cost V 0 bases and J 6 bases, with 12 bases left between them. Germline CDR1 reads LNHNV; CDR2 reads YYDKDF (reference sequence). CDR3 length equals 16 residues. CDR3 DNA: TGTGCCACCAGCAGAGATCTGGCAGCGGGTAATTCACCCCTCCACTTT. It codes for CATSRDLAAGNSPLHF.

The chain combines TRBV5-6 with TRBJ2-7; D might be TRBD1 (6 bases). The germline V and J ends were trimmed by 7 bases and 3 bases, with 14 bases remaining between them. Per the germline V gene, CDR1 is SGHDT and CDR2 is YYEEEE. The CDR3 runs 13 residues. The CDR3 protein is CASADRLSYEQYF. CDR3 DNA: TGTGCCAGCGCCGACAGGCTTAGCTACGAGCAGTACTTC.

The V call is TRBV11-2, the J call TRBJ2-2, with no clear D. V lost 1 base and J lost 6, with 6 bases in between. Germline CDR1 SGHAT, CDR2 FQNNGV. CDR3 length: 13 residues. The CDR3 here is CASSLGLPGELFF. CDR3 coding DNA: TGTGCCAGCAGCTTAGGACTCCCCGGGGAGCTGTTTTTT.

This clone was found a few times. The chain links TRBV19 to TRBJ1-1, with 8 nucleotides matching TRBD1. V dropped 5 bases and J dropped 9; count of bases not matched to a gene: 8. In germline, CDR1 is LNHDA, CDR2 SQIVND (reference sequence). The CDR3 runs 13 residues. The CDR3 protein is CASSDPRQGQAFF. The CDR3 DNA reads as TGTGCCAGTAGTGACCCCCGACAGGGGCAAGCTTTCTTT.

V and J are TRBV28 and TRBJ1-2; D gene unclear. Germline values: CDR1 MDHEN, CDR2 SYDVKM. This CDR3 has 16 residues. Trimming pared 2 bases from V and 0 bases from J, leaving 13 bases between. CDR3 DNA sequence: TGTGCCAGCAGTTTACCCCCGATTACCTCTAACTATGGCTACACCTTC. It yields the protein CASSLPPITSNYGYTF.

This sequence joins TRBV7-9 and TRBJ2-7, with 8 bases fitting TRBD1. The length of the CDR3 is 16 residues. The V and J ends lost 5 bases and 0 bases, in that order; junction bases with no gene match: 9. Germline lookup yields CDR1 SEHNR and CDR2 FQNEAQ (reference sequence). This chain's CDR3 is CASSNPGQGSSYEQYF. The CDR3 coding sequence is TGTGCCAGCAGCAACCCCGGACAGGGAAGCTCCTACGAGCAGTACTTC.

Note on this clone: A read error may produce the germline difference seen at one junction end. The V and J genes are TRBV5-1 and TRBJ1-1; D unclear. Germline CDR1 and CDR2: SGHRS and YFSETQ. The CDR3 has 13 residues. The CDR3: CASSDPVNAEAFF. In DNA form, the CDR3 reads TGCGCCAGCAGCGATCCCGTGAACGCTGAAGCTTTCTTT.

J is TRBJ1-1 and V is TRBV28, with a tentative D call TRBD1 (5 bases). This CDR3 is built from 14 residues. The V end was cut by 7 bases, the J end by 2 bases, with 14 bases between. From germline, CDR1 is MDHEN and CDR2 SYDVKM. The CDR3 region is CASTTHGGNTEAFF. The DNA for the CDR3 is TGTGCCAGCACTACACACGGGGGTAACACTGAAGCTTTCTTT.